This TCR beta chain was captured by sequencing in a study of T-cell reconstitution after alpha-beta-depleted transplantation in children. This clonotype has only a few counts. Trimming removed 1 base at V and 3 bases at J, with 15 bases between. Germline lookup yields CDR1 LGHDT and CDR2 YNNKEL (reference sequence). The CDR3 is 16 residues long. The TCRbeta library was prepared with unique molecular identifiers. TCRdb fed the PCR reads into MiXCR, producing one record per CDR3 protein. The sample comprises fewer than 1 million distinct CDR3 sequences, 15% to 20% of which are singletons, and about 4.6% rests with the top ten.

The chain joins TRBV3-1 to TRBJ1-1, with unresolved D. The material sequenced was PBMCs, mostly from graft donor cells, taken 360 days after TCRalphabeta/CD19-depleted stem cell transplant. The sequence derives from a male patient younger than 18 who had a stem cell transplant for acute lymphoblastic leukemia, so the T cells may come from the graft donor. The CDR3 here is CASSQVGGTRYTEAFF. The CDR3 coding sequence is TGTGCCAGCAGCCAAGTAGGCGGCACCCGCTACACTGAAGCTTTCTTT.